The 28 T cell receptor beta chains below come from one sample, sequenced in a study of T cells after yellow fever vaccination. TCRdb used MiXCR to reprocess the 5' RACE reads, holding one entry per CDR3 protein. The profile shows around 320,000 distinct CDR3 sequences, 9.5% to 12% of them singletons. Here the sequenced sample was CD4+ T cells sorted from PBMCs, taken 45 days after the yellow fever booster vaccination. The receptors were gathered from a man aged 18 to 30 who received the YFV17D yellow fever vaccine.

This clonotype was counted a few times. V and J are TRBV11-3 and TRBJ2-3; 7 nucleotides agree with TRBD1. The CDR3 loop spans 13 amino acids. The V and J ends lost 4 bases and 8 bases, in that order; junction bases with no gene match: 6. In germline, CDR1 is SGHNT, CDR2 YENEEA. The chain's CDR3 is CASSSTGEGTQYF. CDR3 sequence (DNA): TGTGCCAGCAGCTCTACAGGGGAAGGTACGCAGTATTTT.

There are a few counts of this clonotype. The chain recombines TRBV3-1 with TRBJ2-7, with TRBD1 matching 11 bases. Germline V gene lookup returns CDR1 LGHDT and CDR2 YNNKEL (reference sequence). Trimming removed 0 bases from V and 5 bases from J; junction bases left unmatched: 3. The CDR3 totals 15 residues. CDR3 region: CASSQDWTGGHEQYF. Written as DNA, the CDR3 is TGTGCCAGCAGCCAAGATTGGACAGGGGGCCACGAGCAGTACTTC.

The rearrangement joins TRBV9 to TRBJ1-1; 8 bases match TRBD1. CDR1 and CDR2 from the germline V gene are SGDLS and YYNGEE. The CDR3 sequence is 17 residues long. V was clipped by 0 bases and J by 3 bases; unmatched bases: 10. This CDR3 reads CASSVGRGQQLDTEAFF. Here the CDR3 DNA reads TGTGCCAGCAGCGTAGGCAGGGGGCAGCAATTGGACACTGAAGCTTTCTTT.

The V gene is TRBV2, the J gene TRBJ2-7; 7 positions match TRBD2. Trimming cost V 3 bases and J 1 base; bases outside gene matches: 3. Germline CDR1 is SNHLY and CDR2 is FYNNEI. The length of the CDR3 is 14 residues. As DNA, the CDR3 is TGTGCCAGCAGTGAGGGAGGGCTATCCTACGAGCAGTACGTC. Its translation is CASSEGGLSYEQYV.

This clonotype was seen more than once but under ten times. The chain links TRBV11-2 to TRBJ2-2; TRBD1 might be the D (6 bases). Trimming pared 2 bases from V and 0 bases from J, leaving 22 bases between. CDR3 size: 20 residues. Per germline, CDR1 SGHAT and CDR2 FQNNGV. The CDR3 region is CASSLRVRNHGQSNTGELFF. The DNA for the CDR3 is TGTGCCAGCAGCTTACGTGTGAGGAACCATGGACAGTCGAACACCGGGGAGCTGTTTTTT.

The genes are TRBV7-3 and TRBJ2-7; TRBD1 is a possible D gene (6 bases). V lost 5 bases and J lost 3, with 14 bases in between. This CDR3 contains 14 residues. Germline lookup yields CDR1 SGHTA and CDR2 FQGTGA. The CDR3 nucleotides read TGTGCCAGCAGCCGAGGACAGCAGTACTACGAGCAGTACTTC. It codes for CASSRGQQYYEQYF.

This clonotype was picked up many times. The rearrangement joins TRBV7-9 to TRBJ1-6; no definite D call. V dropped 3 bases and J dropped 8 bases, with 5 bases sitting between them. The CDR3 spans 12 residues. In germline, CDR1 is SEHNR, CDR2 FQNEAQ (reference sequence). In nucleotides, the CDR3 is TGTGCCAGCAGCTTTCTTTATTCACCCCTCCACTTT. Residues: CASSFLYSPLHF.

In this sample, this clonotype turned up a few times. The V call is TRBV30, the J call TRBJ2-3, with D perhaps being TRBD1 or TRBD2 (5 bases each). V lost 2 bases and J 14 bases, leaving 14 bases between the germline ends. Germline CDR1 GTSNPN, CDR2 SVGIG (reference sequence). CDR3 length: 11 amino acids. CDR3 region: CAWSLGPGRYF. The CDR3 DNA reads TGTGCCTGGAGTCTGGGACCAGGGCGGTATTTT. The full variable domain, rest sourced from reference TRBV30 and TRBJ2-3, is SQTIHQWPATLVQPVGSPLSLECTVEGTSNPNLYWYRQAAGRGLQLLFYSVGIGQISSEVPQNLSASRPQDRQFILSSKKLLLSDSGFYLCAWSLGPGRYFGPGTRLTVL.

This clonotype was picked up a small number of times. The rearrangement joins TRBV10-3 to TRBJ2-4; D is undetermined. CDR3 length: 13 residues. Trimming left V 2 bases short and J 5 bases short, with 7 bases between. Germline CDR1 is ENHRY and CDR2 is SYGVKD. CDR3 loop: CAISEGLENIQYF. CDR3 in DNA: TGTGCCATCAGTGAGGGGTTGGAAAACATTCAGTACTTC.

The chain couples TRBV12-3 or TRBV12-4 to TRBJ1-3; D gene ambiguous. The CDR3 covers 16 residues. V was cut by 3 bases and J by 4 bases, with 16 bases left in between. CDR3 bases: TGTGCCAGCAGTTTTGGGGATCCGGAGGGCGGAAACACCATATATTTT. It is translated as CASSFGDPEGGNTIYF.

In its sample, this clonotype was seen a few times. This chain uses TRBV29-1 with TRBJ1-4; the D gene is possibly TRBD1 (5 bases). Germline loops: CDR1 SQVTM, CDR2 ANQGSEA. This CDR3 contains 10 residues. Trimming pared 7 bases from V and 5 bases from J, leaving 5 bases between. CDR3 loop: CSGGNEKLFF. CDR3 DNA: TGCAGCGGGGGGAATGAAAAACTGTTTTTT.

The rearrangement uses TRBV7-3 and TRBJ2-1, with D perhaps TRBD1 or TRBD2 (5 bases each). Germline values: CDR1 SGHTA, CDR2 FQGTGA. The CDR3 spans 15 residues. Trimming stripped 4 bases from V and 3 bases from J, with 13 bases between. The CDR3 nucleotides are TGTGCCAGCAGCTCGGAGCGAGGGGTCTACAATGAGCAGTTCTTC. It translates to CASSSERGVYNEQFF.

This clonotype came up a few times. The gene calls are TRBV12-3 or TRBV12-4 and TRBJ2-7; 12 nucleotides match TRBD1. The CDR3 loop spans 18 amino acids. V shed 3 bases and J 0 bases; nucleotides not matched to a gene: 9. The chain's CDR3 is CASSLSGLGQGASYEQYF. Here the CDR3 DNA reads TGTGCCAGCAGTTTGTCAGGGTTGGGACAGGGGGCCTCCTACGAGCAGTACTTC.

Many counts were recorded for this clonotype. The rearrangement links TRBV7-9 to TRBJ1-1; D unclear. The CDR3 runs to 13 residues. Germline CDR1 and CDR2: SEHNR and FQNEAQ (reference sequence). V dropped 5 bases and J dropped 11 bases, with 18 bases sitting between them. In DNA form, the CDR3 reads TGTGCCAGCAGCCCCACGACGGGCCCTTTGGCTTTCTTT. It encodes CASSPTTGPLAFF.

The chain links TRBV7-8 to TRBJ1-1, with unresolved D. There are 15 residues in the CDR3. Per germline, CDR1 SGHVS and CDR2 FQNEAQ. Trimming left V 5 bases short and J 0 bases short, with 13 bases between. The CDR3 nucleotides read TGTGCCAGCAGCCTAGGGAGGGCTATGAACACTGAAGCTTTCTTT. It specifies CASSLGRAMNTEAFF.

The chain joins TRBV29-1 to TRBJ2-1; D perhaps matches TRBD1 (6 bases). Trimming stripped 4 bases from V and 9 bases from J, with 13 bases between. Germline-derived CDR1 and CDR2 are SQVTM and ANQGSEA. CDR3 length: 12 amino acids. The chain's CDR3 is CSVGGPLSEQFF. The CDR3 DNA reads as TGCAGCGTTGGGGGGCCCTTGAGTGAGCAGTTCTTC.

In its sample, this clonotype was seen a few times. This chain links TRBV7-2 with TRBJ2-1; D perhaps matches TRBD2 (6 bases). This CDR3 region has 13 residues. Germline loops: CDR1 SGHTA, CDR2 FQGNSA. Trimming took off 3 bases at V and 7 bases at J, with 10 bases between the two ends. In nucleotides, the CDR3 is TGTGCCAGCAGCTTCGGCGCGGGGAATGAGCAGTTCTTC. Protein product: CASSFGAGNEQFF. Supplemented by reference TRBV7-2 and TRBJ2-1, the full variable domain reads GAGVSQSPSNKVTEKGKDVELRCDPISGHTALYWYRQSLGQGLEFLIYFQGNSAPDKSGLPSDRFSAERTGGSVSTLTIQRTQQEDSAVYLCASSFGAGNEQFFGPGTRLTVL.

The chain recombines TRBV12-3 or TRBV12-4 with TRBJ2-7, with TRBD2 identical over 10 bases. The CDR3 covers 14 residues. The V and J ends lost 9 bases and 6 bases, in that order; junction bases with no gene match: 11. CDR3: CASWGSGGFGEQYV. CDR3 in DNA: TGTGCCAGTTGGGGTAGCGGGGGGTTCGGCGAGCAGTACGTC.

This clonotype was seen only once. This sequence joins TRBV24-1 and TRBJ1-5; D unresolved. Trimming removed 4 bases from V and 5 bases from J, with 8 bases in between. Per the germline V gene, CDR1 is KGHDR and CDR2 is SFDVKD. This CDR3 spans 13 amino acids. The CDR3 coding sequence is TGTGCCACCAGTGAACAGCCTGATCAGCCCCAGCATTTT. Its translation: CATSEQPDQPQHF.

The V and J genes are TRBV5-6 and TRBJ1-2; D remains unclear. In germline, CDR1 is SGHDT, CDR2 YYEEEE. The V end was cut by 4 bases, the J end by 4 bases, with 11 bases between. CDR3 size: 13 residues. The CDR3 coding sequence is TGTGCCAGCAGCCCTGGCAAGAGCTATGGCTACACCTTC. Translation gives CASSPGKSYGYTF.

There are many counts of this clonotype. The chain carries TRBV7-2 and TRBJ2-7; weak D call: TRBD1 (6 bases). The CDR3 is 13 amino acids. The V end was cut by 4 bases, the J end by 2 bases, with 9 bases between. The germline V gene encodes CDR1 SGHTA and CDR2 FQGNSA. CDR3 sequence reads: CASSSRTAYEQYV. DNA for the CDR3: TGTGCCAGCAGCTCACGGACAGCCTACGAGCAGTACGTC.

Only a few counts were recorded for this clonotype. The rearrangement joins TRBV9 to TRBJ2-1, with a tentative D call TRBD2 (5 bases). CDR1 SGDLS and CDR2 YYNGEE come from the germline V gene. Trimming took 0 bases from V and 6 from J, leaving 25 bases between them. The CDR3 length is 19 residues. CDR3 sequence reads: CASSVEKSSPYVDFNEQFF. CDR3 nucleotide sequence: TGTGCCAGCAGCGTAGAAAAATCTAGCCCCTACGTTGATTTCAATGAGCAGTTCTTC.

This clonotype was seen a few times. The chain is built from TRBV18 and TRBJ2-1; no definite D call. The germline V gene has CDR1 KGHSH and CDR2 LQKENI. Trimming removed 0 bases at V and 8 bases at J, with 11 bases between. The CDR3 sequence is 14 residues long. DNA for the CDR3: TGTGCCAGCTCACCACCGCGAGGTTCCGATGAGCAGTTCTTC. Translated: CASSPPRGSDEQFF.

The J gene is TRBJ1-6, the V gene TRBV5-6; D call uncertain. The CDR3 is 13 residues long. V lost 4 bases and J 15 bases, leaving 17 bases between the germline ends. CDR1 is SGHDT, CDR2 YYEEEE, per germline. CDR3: CASSEGPLSYLHF. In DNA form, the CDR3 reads TGTGCCAGCAGCGAAGGCCCCTTATCTTACCTCCACTTT.

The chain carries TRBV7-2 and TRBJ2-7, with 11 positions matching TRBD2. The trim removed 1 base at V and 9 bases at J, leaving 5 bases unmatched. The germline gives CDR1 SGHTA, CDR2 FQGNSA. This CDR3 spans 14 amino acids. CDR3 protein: CASSLEASGGPQYF. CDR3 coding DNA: TGTGCCAGCAGCTTAGAAGCTAGCGGGGGGCCGCAGTACTTC.

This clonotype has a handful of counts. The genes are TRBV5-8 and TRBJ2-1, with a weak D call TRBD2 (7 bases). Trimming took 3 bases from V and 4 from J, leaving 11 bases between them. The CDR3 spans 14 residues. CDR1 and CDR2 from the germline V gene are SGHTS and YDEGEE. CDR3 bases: TGTGCCAGCAGCTGGGGGGGGCTATACAATGAGCAGTTCTTC. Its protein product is CASSWGGLYNEQFF.

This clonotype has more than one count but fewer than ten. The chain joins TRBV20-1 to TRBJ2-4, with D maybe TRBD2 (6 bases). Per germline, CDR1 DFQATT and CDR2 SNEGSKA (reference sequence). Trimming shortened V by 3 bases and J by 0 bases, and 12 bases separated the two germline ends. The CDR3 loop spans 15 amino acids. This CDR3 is CSARGDLLAKNIQYF. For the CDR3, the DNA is TGCAGTGCTAGGGGGGACTTACTAGCCAAAAACATTCAGTACTTC.

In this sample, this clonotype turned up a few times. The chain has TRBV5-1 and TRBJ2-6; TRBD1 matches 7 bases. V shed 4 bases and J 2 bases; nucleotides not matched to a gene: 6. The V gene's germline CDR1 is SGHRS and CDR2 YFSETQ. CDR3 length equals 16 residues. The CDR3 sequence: CASSRPTGTGANVLTF. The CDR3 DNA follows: TGCGCCAGCAGCCGGCCGACAGGGACTGGGGCCAACGTCCTGACTTTC.